Sequencing of this T cell receptor beta chain was carried out in a study of T-cell memory formation after mild COVID-19 listed by TCRdb under 2021. Concerning the study at large: TCR sequence clusters from the two donors were largely donor specific. In a couple of donors, T-cell clones that expanded and contracted after mild COVID-19 were tracked by sequencing TCRalpha and TCRbeta repertoires over time. Two young, previously healthy adult volunteers made up the cohort, one male and one female.

V is reduced by 0 bases and J by 0 bases, leaving a spacing of 16 bases between them. The germline V gene yields SGHRS for CDR1 and YFSETQ for CDR2. Spanning cysteine to phenylalanine, the CDR3 consists of 18 amino acids. The sequence is cut down to CDR3 DNA, 54 bases in frame from base 1. A note on this clonotype: The antigen it recognizes is unknown. Base qualities are not recorded, but no much larger clone differs from it by a single base.

Reads for this sample came from an Illumina NovaSeq 6000. cDNA libraries for TCRalpha and TCRbeta were prepared by 5'RACE using constant-segment primers, with sample barcodes and unique molecular identifiers added. Trizol reagent was used to extract RNA from every sample. The libraries were amplified in two PCR steps, and the second step added a second sample barcode and Illumina TruSeq adapters. Sequencing of libraries was performed on an Illumina NovaSeq with 2 x 150 bp paired-end reads. The study's processing was this. The reads were demultiplexed and collapsed into UMI-guided consensus sequences using migec v1.2.7. Using mixcr v2.1.11, the UMI consensuses were aligned to TRA and TRB V and J templates and assembled into clonotypes. A clonotype was counted as expanded or contracted only when both edgeR and NoisET called the clonotype significant, with the noise models trained on biological replicates. edgeR calls used a false discovery rate-adjusted p below 0.01 and a log2 fold-change threshold of 1. PCA with hierarchical clustering of max-normalized trajectories of the 1000 most abundant clonotypes was used as exploratory dynamics analysis. Each responding clone was given a CD4 or CD8 phenotype based on the CD4+ and CD8+ repertoires, which had been sequenced separately. TCRdb passed the public sequencing reads through fastp at Q25 and MiXCR, retaining productive beta sequences. Each entry is one CDR3 protein sequence, shown with its most common DNA and genes. What appears here as the V and J calls and clone size reflects TCRdb's work, not the paper's. The sample table records some 250,000 distinct CDR3 sequences; approximately 9% of these occur just once. The top ten clones comprise roughly a fifth of the sample.

Ficoll-Paque density gradient centrifugation was used to isolate PBMCs. General findings and caveats noted by the study authors: Clones contracting from day 15 to 85 had balanced CD4/CD8 phenotypes, while a second wave expanding from day 15 to 37 was biased towards CD4+. Whether the second-wave clones peaking on day 37 were SARS-CoV-2 specific was not confirmed. Some responding clones were detected in pre-infection memory, suggesting pre-existing cross-reactive memory T cells joined the SARS-CoV-2 response. The study covered only a couple of mild cases, and larger cohorts including severe cases with pre-infection samples were considered necessary. Contracting CD4+ clones were located mainly in the CM and EM memory subsets, whereas CD8+ clones were found to be enriched in EMRA.

This TCR came from a man younger than 35 who had mild COVID-19 (a few samples of this study predate the infection). The sample titles of this study are shuffled in the database, so cell type and time point are left out; the donor was told from shared clones. The sequencing input was PBMCs or a T cell subset sorted from them (not recorded which). Rearrangement joined TRBV5-1 to TRBJ2-1; a tentative D call is TRBD2 (6 bases match). In nucleotides, the sequence is TGCGCCAGCAGCTTGGTAAGGCGGGAAAGGGACTCCTACAATGAGCAGTTCTTC. Its coded protein is CASSLVRRERDSYNEQFF. The entire variable domain, with the stretches around the CDR3 drawn from the reference TRBV5-1 and TRBJ2-1 proteins, is KAGVTQTPRYLIKTRGQQVTLSCSPISGHRSVSWYQQTPGQGLQFLFEYFSETQRNKGNFPGRFSGRQFSNSRSEMNVSTLELGDSALYLCASSLVRRERDSYNEQFFGPGTRLTVL.